This TCR beta chain was captured by sequencing in a study of OX40 agonist ivuxolimab in advanced cancers. As concerns this clone: Its antigen is as yet unknown.

Baseline was the first blood sampling point, followed by cycle 4 day 1 and cycle 7 day 1. Germline V gene sequence: CDR1 SGHTA, CDR2 FQGNSA. This CDR3 contains 14 residues. V was trimmed by 1 base and J by 4 bases, leaving 9 bases between them. Points from the study as a whole: Clonal expansion by week 6 occurred in CD4+ and CD8+ blood T cells (at 0.1 to 3.0 mg/kg). Among the nonresponders, some also had low normalized T-cell clonal expansion. Relative to CD4+ cells, CD8+ T cells on average had more expanded clones.

Profiled with immunoSEQ multiplex PCR; TCRdb holds only in-frame clones, not every one. This table has about 68,000 clones, 65% to 90% appearing once. Specimen: CD4+ or CD8+ T cells sorted from blood, collected in a trial of the OX40 agonist ivuxolimab. The rearrangement uses TRBV7-2 and TRBJ2-3, with D uncertain. The source of this sequence is an adult with an advanced solid tumor such as melanoma, head and neck, liver or kidney cancer. The CDR3 region has the DNA TGTGCCAGCAGCTTAGGTGTAGACGCAGATACGCAGTATTTT. Protein product: CASSLGVDADTQYF. Full variable domain (outside the CDR3, taken from reference TRBV7-2 and TRBJ2-3): GAGVSQSPSNKVTEKGKDVELRCDPISGHTALYWYRQSLGQGLEFLIYFQGNSAPDKSGLPSDRFSAERTGGSVSTLTIQRTQQEDSAVYLCASSLGVDADTQYFGPGTRLTVL.